A selection of T cell receptor beta chains follows, all from one sample in a study of T cell repertoires in cytomegalovirus infection. From the reads, TCRdb called clonotypes with MiXCR, one entry per CDR3 protein. The sample has 200,000 or so distinct CDR3 sequences, about 40% seen once. The antigens these receptors bind are not known. The sequences come from CD8+ T cells from cultured PBMCs, collected from culture after CMV antigen stimulation. Source of these receptors: a human donor in good health (CMV status not recorded). Some clones in this sample may be carry-over from other donors' samples. The CDR3 runs from the conserved cysteine through the conserved F or W. A D gene is named only where the DNA matches it firmly. Some rows have no size entry. The others give once, few or many, or a class for an expanded clone.

v_call	d_call	clone_size	j_call	cdr3_aa	cdr3_nt
TRBV7-9	-	-	TRBJ1-3	CASSPRIGGNDGNTIYF	TGTGCCAGCAGCCCGCGGATCGGGGGCAACGACGGAAACACCATATATTTT
TRBV6-6	TRBD1	-	TRBJ2-3	CASSYLTGGTDTQYF	TGTGCCAGCAGTTACCTGACAGGGGGCACAGATACGCAGTATTTT
TRBV10-3	TRBD2	-	TRBJ2-5	CAISEPGLAGSLQETQYF	TGTGCCATCAGTGAGCCTGGACTAGCGGGGAGCCTCCAAGAGACCCAGTACTTC
TRBV3-1	-	once	TRBJ2-1	CASLDPGLSNEQFF	TGTGCCAGTCTCGATCCCGGGCTGTCTAATGAGCAGTTCTTC
TRBV25-1	-	many	TRBJ1-3	CASSEGGSGNTIYF	TGTGCCAGCAGTGAAGGAGGTAGTGGAAACACCATATATTTT
TRBV11-2	TRBD2	few	TRBJ2-3	CASSLWTSGGVNTQYF	TGTGCCAGCAGCTTATGGACTAGCGGGGGGGTTAATACGCAGTATTTT
TRBV20-1	TRBD2	-	TRBJ2-1	CSARDPPRGLAGGPLYNEQFF	TGCAGTGCTAGAGACCCCCCGAGGGGACTAGCGGGAGGGCCGTTGTACAATGAGCAGTTCTTC
TRBV5-4	TRBD1	many	TRBJ1-2	CASSFSQGVGGYTF	TGTGCCAGCAGCTTTTCACAGGGGGTTGGCGGCTACACCTTC
TRBV19	TRBD1	-	TRBJ2-1	CASRIRDRGLGDNEQFF	TGTGCCAGTAGAATCCGGGACAGGGGTTTGGGGGACAATGAGCAGTTCTTC
TRBV11-3	-	-	TRBJ2-3	CASSLDSGQGTDTQYF	TGTGCCAGCAGCTTAGATTCGGGGCAGGGTACAGATACGCAGTATTTT
TRBV20-1	TRBD1	-	TRBJ1-2	CSARQGNGYTF	TGCAGTGCCAGACAGGGGAATGGCTACACCTTC
TRBV28	-	few	TRBJ2-1	CASSLYLARFRGYYNEQFF	TGTGCCAGCAGTTTATACTTAGCGAGGTTTCGGGGTTACTACAATGAGCAGTTCTTC
TRBV19	-	-	TRBJ2-2	CASSISRGSNTGELFF	TGTGCCAGTAGTATTAGCAGGGGTTCGAACACCGGGGAGCTGTTTTTT
TRBV28	TRBD2	-	TRBJ2-2	CASSFLPGLGTGELFF	TGTGCCAGCAGTTTTCTTCCGGGACTAGGAACCGGGGAGCTGTTTTTT
TRBV25-1	-	-	TRBJ2-3	CASSPPGFTDTQYF	TGTGCCAGCAGCCCCCCTGGGTTCACAGATACGCAGTATTTT
TRBV12-3/TRBV12-4	TRBD1	-	TRBJ1-1	CASSADRGNTEAFF	TGTGCCAGCAGTGCGGACAGGGGCAACACTGAAGCTTTCTTT
TRBV6-8	-	-	TRBJ1-6	CASSLYTEEINSPLHF	TGTGCCAGCAGTCTTTACACTGAGGAGATAAATTCACCCCTCCACTTT
TRBV7-4	-	-	TRBJ1-6	CASSLQQGNSPLHF	TGTGCCAGCAGCTTACAACAGGGTAATTCACCCCTCCACTTT
TRBV7-6	-	once	TRBJ2-2	CASSGTAGEVFF	TGTGCCAGCTCCGGGACAGCCGGGGAGGTGTTTTTT
TRBV12-3/TRBV12-4	TRBD1	-	TRBJ1-1	CASSLGQGDWVGTEAFF	TGTGCCAGCAGTTTAGGACAGGGGGACTGGGTGGGCACTGAAGCTTTCTTT
TRBV12-5	-	-	TRBJ1-2	CASGEGDTIGHGSTF	TGTGCTAGTGGGGAGGGGGACACGATAGGCCATGGCTCCACCTTC
TRBV29-1	-	-	TRBJ2-2	CSVGWTGELFF	TGCAGCGTTGGTTGGACCGGGGAGCTGTTTTTT
TRBV6-5	TRBD1	-	TRBJ1-2	CASSSTGQATNYGYTF	TGTGCCAGCAGTTCCACCGGACAGGCAACTAACTATGGCTACACCTTC